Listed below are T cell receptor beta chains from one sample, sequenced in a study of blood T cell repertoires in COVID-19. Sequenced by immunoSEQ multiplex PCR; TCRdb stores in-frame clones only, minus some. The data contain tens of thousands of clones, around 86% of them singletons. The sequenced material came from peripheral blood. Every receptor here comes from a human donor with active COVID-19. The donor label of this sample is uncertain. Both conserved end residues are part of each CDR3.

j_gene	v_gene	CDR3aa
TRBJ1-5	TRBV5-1	CASSLETGDQPQHF
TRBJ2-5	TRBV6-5	CASIPTSGGAETQYF
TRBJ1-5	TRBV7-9	CASSLTDRGWTQPQHF
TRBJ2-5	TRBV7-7	CASSPRMGLGQETQYF
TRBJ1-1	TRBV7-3	CASSQRRNTEAFF
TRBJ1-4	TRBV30	CAWSDGTPDEKLFF
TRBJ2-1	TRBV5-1	CASSLGGNSYNEQFF
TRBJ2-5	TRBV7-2	CASSLMAEYEETQYF
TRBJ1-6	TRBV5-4	CASSLWAPPGNSPLHF
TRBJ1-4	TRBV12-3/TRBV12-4	CASSLNPGEKLFF
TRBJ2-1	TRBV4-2	CASSRDREVYNEQFF
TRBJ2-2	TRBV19	CASSDIWSDRAGELFF
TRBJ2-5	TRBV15	CATSRTRGGETQYF
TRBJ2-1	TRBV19	CASSIALLALRFF
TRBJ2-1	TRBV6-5	CASGRGQNAGNEQFF
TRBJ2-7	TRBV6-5	CASSRQEIYEQYF
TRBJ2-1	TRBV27	CASSKSPGQGEFF